These 5 T cell receptor beta chains were all obtained from the same sample, sequenced in a study of blood T cell repertoires in COVID-19. Profiling relied on immunoSEQ multiplex PCR, and the TCRdb table lists in-frame clones only, not all of them. The sample has over 300,000 clones; 89% are singletons. Sequenced input: peripheral blood. The source of these receptors is a man aged 35-49 years with acute or convalescent COVID-19.

This clone has a single count. This sequence joins TRBV19 and TRBJ1-1; D not certain. This CDR3 comprises 17 residues. CDR1 and CDR2 (germline): LNHDA, SQIVND (reference sequence). V was shortened by 1 base and J by 0 bases, with 15 bases between the two germline ends. CDR3 protein: CASSIVGGTSMNTEAFF. The CDR3 DNA reads as TGTGCCAGTAGTATAGTGGGAGGTACCTCCATGAACACTGAAGCTTTCTTT.

This chain uses TRBV10-3 with TRBJ1-5; perhaps TRBD1 as D (5 bases). The CDR3 is 15 amino acids. Trimming removed 3 bases at V and 6 bases at J, with 15 bases between. CDR1 is ENHRY and CDR2 is SYGVKD in the germline V gene. In DNA form, the CDR3 reads TGTGCCATCAGTGATATGGGCCGGCAGGGTCAGCCCCAGCATTTT. It is translated as CAISDMGRQGQPQHF.

The chain carries TRBV5-1 and TRBJ1-1, with D unresolved. The germline V gene has CDR1 SGHRS and CDR2 YFSETQ. CDR3 length: 12 residues. V was cut by 3 bases and J by 7 bases, with 10 bases left in between. The CDR3 nucleotides are TGCGCCAGCAGCTCGGAGGCGCTTGAAGCTTTCTTT. This translates into CASSSEALEAFF.

This rearrangement joins TRBV11-2 to TRBJ1-2; the match to TRBD1 covers 8 bases. J was trimmed by 5 bases and V by 1 base; bases with no gene match: 6. The CDR3 has 15 residues. Germline CDR1 is SGHAT and CDR2 is FQNNGV. The CDR3 region is CASSLGAGGVYGYTF. The DNA for the CDR3 is TGTGCCAGCAGCTTAGGGGCAGGGGGCGTATATGGCTACACCTTC.

V is TRBV6-2 or TRBV6-3 and J is TRBJ2-7; 8 nucleotides match TRBD1. V dropped 5 bases and J dropped 9; count of bases not matched to a gene: 9. CDR3 length: 13 amino acids. The germline V gene has CDR1 MNHEY and CDR2 SVGEGT. The CDR3 region is CASSRDRGMGQYF. The CDR3 DNA sequence: TGTGCCAGCAGTCGCGACAGGGGAATGGGGCAGTACTTC.